The clone carrying this T cell receptor (beta chain) showed up just a few times. The antigen is unknown. At survey level, the immunoSEQ assay was run in its v3.0 version. 40,000-50,000 T-cell genomes per sample were the sequencing target. Sequencing used immunoSEQ multiplex PCR; TCRdb keeps in-frame clones, though not all of them. Of 15,000 to 20,000 clones detected, around four fifths appear once; the ten largest clones hold approximately 8.3%. The CDR3 runs 12 residues. Looked up from germline, CDR1 is SGHTA and CDR2 is FQGNSA. V lost 6 bases to trimming and J lost 5 bases, with 10 bases between them. The data belong to a study of long-term antiretroviral therapy in people with HIV. Every specimen provided roughly 0.85-11 million cryopreserved PBMC before DNA extraction took place. Study-level results: Investigators report no available data on ART adherence, viral resistance or therapy changes. Repertoire composition at all time points was dominated by clones that had expanded before ART.

The chain carries TRBV7-2 and TRBJ1-2, with D uncertain. The starting material was unsorted PBMCs, obtained 0.3 years after starting antiretroviral therapy. This sequence was found in a man between 18 and 35 years old with HIV. The CDR3 DNA sequence: TGTGCCAGCAGTCTCACGGCGTATGGCTACACCTTC. Translated, it gives CASSLTAYGYTF. Using reference TRBV7-2 and TRBJ1-2 for the parts outside the CDR3, the full variable domain is GAGVSQSPSNKVTEKGKDVELRCDPISGHTALYWYRQSLGQGLEFLIYFQGNSAPDKSGLPSDRFSAERTGGSVSTLTIQRTQQEDSAVYLCASSLTAYGYTFGSGTRLTVV.